One TCR beta chain is described in this entry. Its cognate antigen is unknown. The data stem from a study of T-cell memory formation after mild COVID-19. General observations from the study: Cross-reactive memory appears to have joined, as suggested by some responding clones showing up in pre-infection memory.

5'RACE with constant-segment primers built TCRalpha and TCRbeta cDNA libraries with UMIs. TCRdb analysed the 5' RACE reads with MiXCR anew, one entry per CDR3 protein. The table lists some 250,000 distinct CDR3 sequences, roughly 17% of them singletons. This CDR3 is built from 18 residues. The V and J ends lost 3 bases and 7 bases, in that order; junction bases with no gene match: 13. Looked up from germline, CDR1 is MNHNS and CDR2 is SASEGT. The source is a man aged 18 to 30 who had mild COVID-19 (a few samples of this study predate the infection). Cell type and time point are not known. The chain couples TRBV6-1 to TRBJ2-1; 12 nucleotides agree with TRBD2. Sample: PBMCs or a T cell subset sorted from them (not recorded which). CDR3 coding DNA: TGTGCCAGCAGTGATGGGACAGCTAGCGGGGGGGCGCGGAATGAGCAGTTCTTC. This translates into CASSDGTASGGARNEQFF.